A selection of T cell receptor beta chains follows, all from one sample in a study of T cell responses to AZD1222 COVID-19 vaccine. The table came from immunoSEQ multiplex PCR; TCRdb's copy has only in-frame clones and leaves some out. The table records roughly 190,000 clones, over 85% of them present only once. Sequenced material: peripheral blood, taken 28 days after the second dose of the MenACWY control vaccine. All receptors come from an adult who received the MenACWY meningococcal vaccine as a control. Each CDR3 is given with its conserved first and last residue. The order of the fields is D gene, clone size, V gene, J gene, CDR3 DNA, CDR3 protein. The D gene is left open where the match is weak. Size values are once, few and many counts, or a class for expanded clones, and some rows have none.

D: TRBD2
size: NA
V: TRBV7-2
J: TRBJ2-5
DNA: TGTGCCAGCAGTCCAGCGGGAGGGCCGCGGGAGACCCAGTACTTC
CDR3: CASSPAGGPRETQYF

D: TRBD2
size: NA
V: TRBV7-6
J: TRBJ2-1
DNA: TGTGCCAGCAGCTCCTGGGGGACTAGCGCGTACAATGAGCAGTTCTTC
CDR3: CASSSWGTSAYNEQFF

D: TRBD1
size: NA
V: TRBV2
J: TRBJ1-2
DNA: TGTGCCAGCAGTAAGGACAGGGGCGATGGCTACACCTTC
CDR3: CASSKDRGDGYTF

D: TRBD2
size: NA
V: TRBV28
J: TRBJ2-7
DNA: TGTGCCAGCACCTCCCGTGGCGGGAGGGCCGCTTACGAGCAGTACTTC
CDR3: CASTSRGGRAAYEQYF

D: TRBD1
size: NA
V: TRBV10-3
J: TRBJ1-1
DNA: TGTGCCATCAGTATGACAGGGGGCCAGAACACTGAAGCTTTCTTT
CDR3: CAISMTGGQNTEAFF

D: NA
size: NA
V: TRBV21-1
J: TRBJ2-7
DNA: TGTGCCAGCAGCAAAGCAGAAGTGCGCCGATACGAGCAGTACTTC
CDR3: CASSKAEVRRYEQYF

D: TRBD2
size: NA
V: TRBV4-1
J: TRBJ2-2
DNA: TGCGCCAGCAGCCAAGTCCCGGGAGGGACCGGGGAGCTGTTTTTT
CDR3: CASSQVPGGTGELFF

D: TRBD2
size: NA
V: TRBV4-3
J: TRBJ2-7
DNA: TGCGCCAGCAGCCAAGAGGTCCTAGCGGGAGTGTGGGAGCAGTACTTC
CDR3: CASSQEVLAGVWEQYF

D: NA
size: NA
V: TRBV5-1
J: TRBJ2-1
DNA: TGCGCCAGCAGAGACAGCTCCTACAATGAGCAGTTCTTC
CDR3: CASRDSSYNEQFF

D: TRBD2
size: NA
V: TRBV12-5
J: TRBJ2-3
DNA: TGTGCTAGTGGTAGGGAGGGACTAGCGATAGCAGATACGCAGTATTTT
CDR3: CASGREGLAIADTQYF

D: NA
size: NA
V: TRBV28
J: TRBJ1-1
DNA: TGTGCCAGCACCCCTCGGGGATACAACACTGAAGCTTTCTTT
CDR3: CASTPRGYNTEAFF

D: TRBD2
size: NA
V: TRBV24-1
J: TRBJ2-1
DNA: TGTGCCACCAGTGACCCTAGCGGGACCCCCTACAATGAGCAGTTCTTC
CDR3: CATSDPSGTPYNEQFF

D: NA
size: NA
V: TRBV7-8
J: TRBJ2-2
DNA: TGTGCCAGCAGTCCCTGGCGGTCGAACACCGGGGAGCTGTTTTTT
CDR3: CASSPWRSNTGELFF

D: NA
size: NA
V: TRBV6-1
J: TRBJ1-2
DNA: TGTGCCAGCAGTGAATGGGAGAACTATGGCTACACCTTC
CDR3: CASSEWENYGYTF

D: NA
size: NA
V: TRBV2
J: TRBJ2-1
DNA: TGTGCCAGCCGACGCGCGGTTGGAAGTGAGCAGTTCTTC
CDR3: CASRRAVGSEQFF

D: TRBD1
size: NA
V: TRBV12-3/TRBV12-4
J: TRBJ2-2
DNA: TGTGCCAGCAGCAGGGGGCGGAACGGGGAGCTGTTTTTT
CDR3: CASSRGRNGELFF

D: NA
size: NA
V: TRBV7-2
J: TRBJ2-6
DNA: TGTGCCAGCCTTCGACCTTTCGGGGCCAACGTCCTGACTTTC
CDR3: CASLRPFGANVLTF

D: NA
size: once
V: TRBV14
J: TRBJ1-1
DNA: TGTGCCAGCAGCCAAGTTAGGAACACTGAAGCTTTCTTT
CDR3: CASSQVRNTEAFF

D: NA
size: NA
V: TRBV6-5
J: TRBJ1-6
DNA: TGTGCCAGCAGTTTGCCCGGGGATGGTTCACCCCTCCACTTT
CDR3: CASSLPGDGSPLHF

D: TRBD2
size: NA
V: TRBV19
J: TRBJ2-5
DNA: TGTGCCAGTAGTATTGGATTCTCGGGAGGGGAGACCCAGTACTTC
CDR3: CASSIGFSGGETQYF

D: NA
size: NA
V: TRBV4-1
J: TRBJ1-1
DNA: TGCGCCAGCAGCCAATTCGGGGGGCGGTGGGACACTGAAGCTTTCTTT
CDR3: CASSQFGGRWDTEAFF

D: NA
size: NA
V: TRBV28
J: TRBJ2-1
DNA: TGTGCCAGCAGTTTATGGGGGGAGCAGTTCTTC
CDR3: CASSLWGEQFF

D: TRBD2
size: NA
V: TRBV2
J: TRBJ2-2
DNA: TGTGCCAGCAGTGAATTCGGACTAGCGGGATTCGCGAACACCGGGGAGCTGTTTTTT
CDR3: CASSEFGLAGFANTGELFF

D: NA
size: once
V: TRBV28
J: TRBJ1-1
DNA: TGTGCCAGCAGTTTGCCCGGGGGCCACCCTGAAGCTTTCTTT
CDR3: CASSLPGGHPEAFF

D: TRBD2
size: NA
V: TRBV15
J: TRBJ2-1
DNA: TGTGCCACCAGCCCCCGACTAGCGGGAGGTTACCAGTTCTTC
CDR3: CATSPRLAGGYQFF

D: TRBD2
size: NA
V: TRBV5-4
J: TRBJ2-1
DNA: TGTGCCAGCAGCTTGGGGCTAGCGGCCTACAATGAGCAGTTCTTC
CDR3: CASSLGLAAYNEQFF

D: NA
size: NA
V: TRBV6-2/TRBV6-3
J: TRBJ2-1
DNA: TGTGCCAGCAGTCAGCGGGTCGATAAGTTCTTC
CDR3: CASSQRVDKFF

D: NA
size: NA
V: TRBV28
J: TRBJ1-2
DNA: TGTGCCGCACATATTCAGGGCTTCCCTAACTATGGCTACACCTTC
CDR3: CAAHIQGFPNYGYTF

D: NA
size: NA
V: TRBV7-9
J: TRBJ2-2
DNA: TGTGCCAGCAGCCTCACAGCAGGGGACACCGGGGAGCTGTTTTTT
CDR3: CASSLTAGDTGELFF

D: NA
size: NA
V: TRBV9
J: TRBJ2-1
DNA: TGTGCCAGCAGCGCCACCGCTCGGACTTGGGGGATGGATGAGCAGTTCTTC
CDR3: CASSATARTWGMDEQFF

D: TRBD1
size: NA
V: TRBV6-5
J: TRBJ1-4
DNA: TGTGCCAGCAGCATCGACAGGGGAAATGAAAAACTGTTTTTT
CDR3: CASSIDRGNEKLFF

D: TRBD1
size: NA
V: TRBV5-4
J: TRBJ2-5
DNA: TGTGCCAGCGGGACAGGGGCAGTTGTGGAGACCCAGTACTTC
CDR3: CASGTGAVVETQYF

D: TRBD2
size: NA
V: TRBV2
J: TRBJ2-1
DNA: TGTGCCAGCAGTGAAACCTTCCTAGCGGCCGGGGGTGAGCAGTTCTTC
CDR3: CASSETFLAAGGEQFF

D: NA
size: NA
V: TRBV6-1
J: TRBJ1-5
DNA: TGTGCCAGCAATACAGGACACTCAAATCAGCCCCAGCATTTT
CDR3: CASNTGHSNQPQHF

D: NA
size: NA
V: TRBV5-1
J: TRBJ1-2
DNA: TGCGCCAGCAGCTCGCCGAGTCACTATGGCTACACCTTC
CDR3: CASSSPSHYGYTF

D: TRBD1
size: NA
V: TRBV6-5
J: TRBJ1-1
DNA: TGTGCCAGCAGCCAAAACAGGGGCGGTACTGAAGCTTTCTTT
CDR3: CASSQNRGGTEAFF

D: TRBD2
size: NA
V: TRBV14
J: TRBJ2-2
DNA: TGTGCCAGCGGCCGGACTAGCGCCAACACCGGGGAGCTGTTTTTT
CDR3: CASGRTSANTGELFF

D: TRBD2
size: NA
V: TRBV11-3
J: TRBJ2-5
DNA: TGTGCCAGCAGCTTAGCGGGTAGCGGGAGGTCGTCAGAGACCCAGTACTTC
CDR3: CASSLAGSGRSSETQYF

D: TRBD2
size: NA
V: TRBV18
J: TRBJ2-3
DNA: TGTGCCAGCTCACTTAACGGACTAGCAGCCACAGATACGCAGTATTTT
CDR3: CASSLNGLAATDTQYF

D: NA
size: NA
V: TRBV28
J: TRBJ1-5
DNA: TGTGCCAGCTTGCTTACTCAGGGAAACAATCAGCCCCAGCATTTT
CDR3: CASLLTQGNNQPQHF

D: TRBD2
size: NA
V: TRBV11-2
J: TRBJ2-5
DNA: TGTGCCAGCAGCGTAACTAGCGGACTAAACCAAGAGACCCAGTACTTC
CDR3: CASSVTSGLNQETQYF

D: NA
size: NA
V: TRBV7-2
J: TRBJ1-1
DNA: TGTGCCAGCAGCTCCTGGGCGGGGAACACTGAAGCTTTCTTT
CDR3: CASSSWAGNTEAFF

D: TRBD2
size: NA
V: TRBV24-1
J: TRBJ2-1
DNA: TGTGCCACCTCCCCTAGCGGGATGTGGTATGAGCAGTTCTTC
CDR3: CATSPSGMWYEQFF

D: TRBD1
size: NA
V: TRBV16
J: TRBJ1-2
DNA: TGTGCCAGCAGCCAATCCGCAACGGTCGGGACAGTGATTAACTATGGCTACACCTTC
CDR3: CASSQSATVGTVINYGYTF

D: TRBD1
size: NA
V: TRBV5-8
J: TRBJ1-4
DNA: TGTGCCAGCAGCCCGGGGATTGGGACAGGGGTTGAAAAACTGTTTTTT
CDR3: CASSPGIGTGVEKLFF

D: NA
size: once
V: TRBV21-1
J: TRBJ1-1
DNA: TGTGCCAGCACCGGGACGGATAGCACTGAAGCTTTCTTT
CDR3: CASTGTDSTEAFF

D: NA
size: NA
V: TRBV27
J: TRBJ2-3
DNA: TGTGCCAGCACCACCTTAATACCTCAGACTCGCATCACAGATACGCAGTATTTT
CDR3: CASTTLIPQTRITDTQYF